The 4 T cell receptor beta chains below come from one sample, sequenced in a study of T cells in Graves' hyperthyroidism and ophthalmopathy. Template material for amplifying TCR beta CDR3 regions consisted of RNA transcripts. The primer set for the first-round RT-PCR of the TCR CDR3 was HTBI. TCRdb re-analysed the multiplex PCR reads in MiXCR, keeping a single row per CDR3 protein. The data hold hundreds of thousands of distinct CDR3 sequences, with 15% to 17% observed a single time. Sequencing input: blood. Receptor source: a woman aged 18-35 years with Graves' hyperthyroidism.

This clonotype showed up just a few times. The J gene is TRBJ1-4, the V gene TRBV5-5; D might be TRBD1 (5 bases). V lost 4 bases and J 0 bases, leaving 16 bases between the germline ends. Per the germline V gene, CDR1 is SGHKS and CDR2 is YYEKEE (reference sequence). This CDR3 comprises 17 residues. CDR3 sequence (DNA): TGTGCCAGCAGCCCGCAGGGAGGGGTTGCAACTAATGAAAAACTGTTTTTT. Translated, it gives CASSPQGGVATNEKLFF.

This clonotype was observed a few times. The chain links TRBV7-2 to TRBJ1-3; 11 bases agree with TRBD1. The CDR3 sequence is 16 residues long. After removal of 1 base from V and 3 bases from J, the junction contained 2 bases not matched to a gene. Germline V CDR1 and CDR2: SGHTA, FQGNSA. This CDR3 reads CASSLDGTGGGNTIYF. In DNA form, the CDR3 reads TGTGCCAGCAGCTTAGATGGGACAGGGGGTGGAAACACCATATATTTT.

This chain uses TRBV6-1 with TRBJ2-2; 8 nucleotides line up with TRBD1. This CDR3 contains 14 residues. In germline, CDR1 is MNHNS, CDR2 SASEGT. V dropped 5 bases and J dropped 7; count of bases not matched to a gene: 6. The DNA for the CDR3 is TGTGCCAGCAGTCCCAGGGGGCCGAGCGGGGAGCTGTTTTTT. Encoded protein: CASSPRGPSGELFF.

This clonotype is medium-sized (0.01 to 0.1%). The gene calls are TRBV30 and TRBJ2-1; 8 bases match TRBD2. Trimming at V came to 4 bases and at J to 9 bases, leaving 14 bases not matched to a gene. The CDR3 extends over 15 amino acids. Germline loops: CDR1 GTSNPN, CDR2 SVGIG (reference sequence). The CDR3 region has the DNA TGTGCCTGGACTTCCCTCCAAGCGGGAGACAGTGAGCAGTTCTTC. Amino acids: CAWTSLQAGDSEQFF.